The 19 T cell receptor beta chains below come from one sample, sequenced in a study of naive and memory T cell subsets. The beta constant-region primer was an equimolar mix of two oligonucleotides covering TRBC1 and TRBC2. From the UMI-ligation and nested PCR reads, TCRdb called clonotypes with MiXCR, one entry per CDR3 protein. Seen here are tens of thousands of distinct CDR3 sequences, roughly 15% observed once, and the top ten hold around 20%. The material sequenced was effector memory CD4+ T cells from blood. Subset specified: effector memory, CD45RA- CD27-. Receptors were obtained from a human donor in good health.

CDR3 region: CSARMGFRTPSGNTIYF. The CDR3 nucleotides are TGCAGTGCTAGAATGGGGTTTAGAACTCCCTCTGGAAACACCATATATTTT. V is TRBV20-1 and J is TRBJ1-3; D is ambiguous. CDR3 length: 17 amino acids. Germline CDR1 reads DFQATT; CDR2 reads SNEGSKA (reference sequence). V lost 2 bases to trimming and J lost 0 bases, with 17 bases between them.

This clonotype turned up a few times. The chain employs TRBV3-1 and TRBJ2-1; 7 bases align to TRBD2. The CDR3 spans 16 residues. CDR1 and CDR2 (germline): LGHDT, YNNKEL (reference sequence). V trimming: 1 base; J trimming: 3 bases; junction bases outside the gene matches: 6. CDR3 DNA: TGTGCCAGCAGCCAAGGAGCTAGCGGACACTACAATGAGCAGTTCTTC. It translates to CASSQGASGHYNEQFF.

This chain joins TRBV7-9 and TRBJ2-6; 9 nucleotides agree with TRBD1. The length of the CDR3 is 19 residues. V lost 3 bases to trimming and J lost 2 bases; unmatched junction nucleotides: 11. Per the germline V gene, CDR1 is SEHNR and CDR2 is FQNEAQ (reference sequence). Here the CDR3 DNA reads TGTGCCAGCAGCTTTCCTCCGGGACAGGGCCAAACTGGGGCCAACGTCCTGACTTTC. This codes for CASSFPPGQGQTGANVLTF. The full variable domain, rest sourced from reference TRBV7-9 and TRBJ2-6, is DTGVSQNPRHKITKRGQNVTFRCDPISEHNRLYWYRQTLGQGPEFLTYFQNEAQLEKSRLLSDRFSAERPKGSFSTLEIQRTEQGDSAMYLCASSFPPGQGQTGANVLTFGAGSRLTVL.

In this sample, this clonotype turned up many times. The chain combines TRBV7-2 with TRBJ2-7, with 9 bases identical to TRBD2. The germline gives CDR1 SGHTA, CDR2 FQGNSA. The CDR3 sequence is 15 residues long. V trimming: 5 bases; J trimming: 4 bases; junction bases outside the gene matches: 9. Here the CDR3 reads CASSGADLAGYEQYF. CDR3 nucleotide sequence: TGTGCCAGCAGCGGGGCGGACCTAGCGGGATACGAGCAGTACTTC.

The chain links TRBV28 to TRBJ2-1, with 11 bases matching TRBD2. Germline assignment: CDR1 MDHEN and CDR2 SYDVKM. J gave up 15 bases and V 7 bases, and 11 bases lay outside the gene matches. CDR3 length equals 13 residues. The CDR3 loop is CASTTLAGVYLFF. The CDR3 nucleotides are TGTGCCAGCACCACACTAGCGGGAGTCTACCTGTTCTTC.

This clonotype has only a few counts. Here the CDR3 reads CASSEGMGPLYNSPLHF. The CDR3 nucleotides read TGTGCCAGCAGCGAGGGAATGGGACCGCTCTATAATTCACCCCTCCACTTT. The rearrangement links TRBV9 to TRBJ1-6; weak D call: TRBD1 (5 bases). The V and J ends lost 3 bases and 3 bases respectively, with 16 bases between them. Germline loops: CDR1 SGDLS, CDR2 YYNGEE. The CDR3 sequence is 17 residues long.

This clonotype has at least ten counts. Since a much larger clone is just one base distant, this may be a read error. CDR3 residues: CASSLRQTSGGGMAVTQYF. In DNA, the CDR3 is TGTGCCAGCAGCTTACGACAGACTAGCGGGGGGGGTATGGCTGTGACGCAGTATTTT. The V and J genes are TRBV11-2 and TRBJ2-3; TRBD2 agrees at 14 bases. Germline V CDR1 and CDR2: SGHAT, FQNNGV. This CDR3 comprises 19 residues. The V gene end was trimmed by 2 bases and the J gene end by 9 bases; junction bases not matched to a gene: 16.

This clonotype was observed a few times. This chain uses TRBV7-9 with TRBJ2-4; 10 positions agree with TRBD2. The CDR3 is made up of 14 amino acids. Germline CDR1 is SEHNR and CDR2 is FQNEAQ (reference sequence). V trimming: 4 bases; J trimming: 9 bases; junction bases outside the gene matches: 6. In DNA, the CDR3 is TGTGCCAGCAGCTCTAGCGGGAGCCCCGTCATTCAGTACTTC. It codes for CASSSSGSPVIQYF.

Only a few counts were recorded for this clonotype. V gene TRBV23-1 combines with J gene TRBJ2-7, with no clear D. TRBV23-1 is recorded as an ORF, its role being uncertain. The V and J ends lost 0 bases and 0 bases respectively, with 12 bases between them. The CDR3 totals 16 residues. For the CDR3, the DNA is TGCGCCAGCAGTCAATCGGGTCAGTACTACTCCTACGAGCAGTACTTC. This encodes CASSQSGQYYSYEQYF.

The CDR3 bases are TGTGCCAGCAGCTTTAACCCCTCTGGGGCCAACGTCCTGACTTTC. It is translated as CASSFNPSGANVLTF. The rearrangement links TRBV5-6 to TRBJ2-6; D is undetermined. The germline CDR1 and CDR2 sequences are SGHDT and YYEEEE. The CDR3 is made up of 15 amino acids. Trimming stripped 2 bases from V and 0 bases from J, with 6 bases between.

Ten or more counts support this clonotype. The rearrangement links TRBV13 to TRBJ1-4, with a possible D match to TRBD1 (5 bases). CDR1 PRHDT and CDR2 FYEKMQ come from the germline V gene (reference sequence). With 6 bases removed from V and 5 bases from J, the gap between germline ends came to 16 bases. CDR3 size: 15 residues. The chain's CDR3 is CASSYYPDKNEKLFF. CDR3 nucleotides: TGTGCCAGCAGTTACTACCCGGACAAAAATGAAAAACTGTTTTTT.

The rearrangement joins TRBV20-1 to TRBJ1-3, with D uncertain. CDR1 and CDR2 from the germline V gene are DFQATT and SNEGSKA (reference sequence). This CDR3 contains 13 residues. Between the trimmed V and J ends, which lost 3 bases and 0 bases, there was a span of 6 bases. The CDR3 nucleotides read TGCAGTGCTAGCTCTGACTCTGGAAACACCATATATTTT. This codes for CSASSDSGNTIYF.

The sample holds many counts of this clonotype. The rearrangement links TRBV7-9 to TRBJ2-1, with D perhaps given as TRBD1 or TRBD2 (5 bases each). The ends were cut back, 3 bases at V and 7 bases at J, with 16 bases in the middle. CDR1 is SEHNR and CDR2 is FQNEAQ in the germline V gene (reference sequence). The length of the CDR3 is 15 residues. The CDR3 nucleotides are TGTGCCAGCAGCTTTGAGGGACCCCGGGGAAATGAGCAGTTCTTC. As protein: CASSFEGPRGNEQFF.

This clonotype rates as medium-sized. V is TRBV7-9 and J is TRBJ1-4, with D hard to call. V was shortened by 0 bases and J by 8 bases, with 19 bases between the two germline ends. CDR3 length: 17 residues. The germline V gene has CDR1 SEHNR and CDR2 FQNEAQ (reference sequence). CDR3 coding DNA: TGTGCCAGCAGCTTAGCTGGGTCGCAGTACGCTGGCGAAAAACTGTTTTTT. This codes for CASSLAGSQYAGEKLFF.

This clonotype showed up just a few times. The chain is built from TRBV5-1 and TRBJ2-3; 11 bases are shared with TRBD2. Trimming at V came to 7 bases and at J to 0 bases, leaving 1 base not matched to a gene. CDR1 SGHRS and CDR2 YFSETQ come from the germline V gene. The CDR3 spans 14 residues. CDR3 loop: CASGTSGSTDTQYF. CDR3 sequence (DNA): TGCGCCAGCGGGACTAGCGGAAGCACAGATACGCAGTATTTT.

This clonotype was counted ten times or more. This chain connects TRBV7-2 to TRBJ2-7; unclear D gene. Between the trimmed V and J ends, which lost 4 bases and 2 bases, there was a span of 6 bases. CDR1 is SGHTA and CDR2 is FQGNSA in the germline V gene. The CDR3 is made up of 12 amino acids. The CDR3 reads CASSSQTYEQYF. The DNA of the CDR3 is TGTGCCAGCAGCTCCCAGACCTACGAGCAGTACTTC. Complete variable domain (other parts from reference TRBV7-2 and TRBJ2-7): GAGVSQSPSNKVTEKGKDVELRCDPISGHTALYWYRQSLGQGLEFLIYFQGNSAPDKSGLPSDRFSAERTGGSVSTLTIQRTQQEDSAVYLCASSSQTYEQYFGPGTRLTVT.

This clonotype was detected many times. The V call is TRBV5-1, the J call TRBJ2-2, with 12 nucleotides matching TRBD2. CDR3 length: 17 amino acids. V gave up 5 bases and J gave up 5 bases; unmatched junction bases: 10. Germline lookup yields CDR1 SGHRS and CDR2 YFSETQ. This CDR3 is CASRRTSGRILTGELFF. The CDR3 DNA follows: TGCGCCAGCAGACGTACTAGCGGGAGGATCTTGACCGGGGAGCTGTTTTTT.

In this sample, this clonotype turned up a few times. The chain joins TRBV27 to TRBJ1-1, with D maybe TRBD1 (6 bases). The CDR3 loop spans 17 amino acids. The V and J ends lost 5 bases and 1 base respectively, with 20 bases between them. Germline values: CDR1 MNHEY, CDR2 SMNVEV (reference sequence). The CDR3 nucleotides read TGTGCCAGCAGTCTCAGCAGTCCGGGACACAGGAACACTGAAGCTTTCTTT. Translated, it gives CASSLSSPGHRNTEAFF.

This clonotype occurred a few times. The rearrangement uses TRBV20-1 and TRBJ2-1, with 7 bases aligning to TRBD2. With 0 bases clipped from V and 7 bases from J, the junction kept 12 bases outside the gene matches. The germline gives CDR1 DFQATT, CDR2 SNEGSKA (reference sequence). The CDR3 is made up of 16 amino acids. DNA of the CDR3: TGCAGTGCTAGAGATCCGGGGGTAGCGGGTCTGAATGAGCAGTTCTTC. This gives the protein CSARDPGVAGLNEQFF.